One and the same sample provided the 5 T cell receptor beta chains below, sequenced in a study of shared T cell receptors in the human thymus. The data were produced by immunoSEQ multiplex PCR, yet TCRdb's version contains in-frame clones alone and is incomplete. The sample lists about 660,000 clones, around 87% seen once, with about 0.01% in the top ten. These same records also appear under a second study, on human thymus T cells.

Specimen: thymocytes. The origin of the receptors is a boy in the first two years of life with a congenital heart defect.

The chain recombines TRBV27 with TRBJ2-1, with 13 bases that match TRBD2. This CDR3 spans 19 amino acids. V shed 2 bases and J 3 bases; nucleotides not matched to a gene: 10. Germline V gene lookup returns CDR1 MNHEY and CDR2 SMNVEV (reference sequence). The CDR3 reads CASSLKPHGLAGVYNEQFF. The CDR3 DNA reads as TGTGCCAGCAGTTTAAAACCGCACGGACTAGCGGGAGTCTACAATGAGCAGTTCTTC.

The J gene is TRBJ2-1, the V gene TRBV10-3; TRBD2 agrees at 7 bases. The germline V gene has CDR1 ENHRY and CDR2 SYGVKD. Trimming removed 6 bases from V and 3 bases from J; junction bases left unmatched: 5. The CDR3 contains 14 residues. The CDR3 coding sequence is TGTGCCATCAGGGTGGCGGGAGACTACAATGAGCAGTTCTTC. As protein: CAIRVAGDYNEQFF.

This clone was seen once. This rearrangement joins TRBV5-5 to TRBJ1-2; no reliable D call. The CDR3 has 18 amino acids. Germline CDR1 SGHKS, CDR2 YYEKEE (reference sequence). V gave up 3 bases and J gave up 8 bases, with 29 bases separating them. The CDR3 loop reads CASSSAIFSAGLRRGYTF. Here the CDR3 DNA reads TGTGCCAGCAGCTCAGCAATCTTCTCGGCGGGTCTGCGGAGGGGCTACACCTTC.

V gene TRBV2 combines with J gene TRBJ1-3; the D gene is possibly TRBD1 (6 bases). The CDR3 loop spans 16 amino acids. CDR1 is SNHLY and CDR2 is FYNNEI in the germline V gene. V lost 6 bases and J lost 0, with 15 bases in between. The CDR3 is CASSPDSFFSGNTIYF. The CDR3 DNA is TGTGCCAGCAGCCCGGACAGCTTCTTCTCTGGAAACACCATATATTTT.

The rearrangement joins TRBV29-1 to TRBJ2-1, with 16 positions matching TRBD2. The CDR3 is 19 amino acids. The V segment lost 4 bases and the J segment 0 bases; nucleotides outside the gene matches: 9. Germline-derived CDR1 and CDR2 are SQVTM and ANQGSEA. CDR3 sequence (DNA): TGCAGCGTTGCCCCGGGACTAGCGGGAGGGCCGGGCTCCTACAATGAGCAGTTCTTC. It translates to CSVAPGLAGGPGSYNEQFF.